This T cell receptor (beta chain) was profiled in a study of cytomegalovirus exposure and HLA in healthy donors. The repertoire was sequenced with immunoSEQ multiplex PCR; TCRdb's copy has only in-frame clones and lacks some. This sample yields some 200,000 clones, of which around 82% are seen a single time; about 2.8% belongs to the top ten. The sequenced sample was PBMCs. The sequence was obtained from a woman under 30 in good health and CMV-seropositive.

CDR3 nucleotides: TGTGCCAGCAGCGTAAGCGGGGGGTCAGCCTACACAGATACGCAGTATTTT. Its translation: CASSVSGGSAYTDTQYF. The chain couples TRBV9 to TRBJ2-3, with 9 bases lining up with TRBD2. Germline loops: CDR1 SGDLS, CDR2 YYNGEE. The CDR3 extends over 17 amino acids. V trimming: 1 base; J trimming: 2 bases; junction bases outside the gene matches: 8.